This T cell receptor beta chain was observed in a study of blood T cell repertoires in COVID-19. Overall study: The analysed material was cDNA or gDNA that came from T cells, B-cell-depleted T cells, or PBMCs.

Under the authors' procedure: Cell counts per sample came from amplifying reference gene primers. Repertoires were generated with immunoSEQ multiplex PCR, while TCRdb's copy carries only in-frame clones and drops some. V and J calls and clone size are given by that table; D and trimming were obtained from the DNA. The sample yields under 300,000 clones, roughly four fifths seen once. CDR3 size: 14 residues. Deletions cut 3 bases from V and 1 base from J, with 6 bases between. CDR1 and CDR2 from the germline V gene are MNHNS and SASEGT. The sequencing input was peripheral blood. The receptor comes from a woman aged 18-35 years with acute or convalescent COVID-19. V is TRBV6-1 and J is TRBJ1-4; no firm D call. The CDR3 here is CASSDPLTNEKLFF. The DNA of the CDR3 is TGTGCCAGCAGTGACCCTTTAACTAATGAAAAACTGTTTTTT.